These T cell receptor beta chains were read from a single sample in a study of regulatory T cells in long-lasting Graves disease. TCRdb analysed the multiplex PCR reads with MiXCR anew, one entry per CDR3 protein. The sample consists of about 660,000 distinct CDR3 sequences, 25% to 30% of them appearing once. The material sequenced was peripheral blood mononuclear cells (PBMCs), taken when the disease was refractory, from a patient treated with antithyroid drugs. The receptors were gathered from a female donor with Graves disease. The CDR3 runs from the conserved cysteine through the conserved F or W. The D gene is left open where the match is weak. Size is stated for part of the rows, as once, few or many counts, or as a class when the clone is expanded.

J gene	clone size	D gene	V gene	CDR3 DNA	CDR3 protein
TRBJ1-1	few	.	TRBV20-1	TGCAGTGCTAGACCCCTCGGGGCCGGGCGGAACACTGAAGCTTTCTTT	CSARPLGAGRNTEAFF
TRBJ1-1	.	.	TRBV7-9	TGTGCCAGCAGGACGAGGGAGGGAGTCAGATCTGAAGCTTTCTTT	CASRTREGVRSEAFF
TRBJ1-1	.	TRBD1	TRBV10-3	TGTGCCATCAGCAGACAGGGAGACACTGAAGCTTTCTTT	CAISRQGDTEAFF
TRBJ2-7	few	TRBD2	TRBV19	TGTGCCAGTAGTATGGCCGGGAGCGGGAGTCCCTACGAGCAGTACTTC	CASSMAGSGSPYEQYF
TRBJ2-7	few	.	TRBV15	TGTGCCACCAGCAGAGATAGGCTAGCCACGTACGAGCAGTACTTC	CATSRDRLATYEQYF
TRBJ2-7	many	TRBD2	TRBV20-1	TGCAGTGCTAGCTATCCTAGCGGGGCGATCTACGAGCAGTACTTC	CSASYPSGAIYEQYF
TRBJ1-2	.	.	TRBV20-1	TGCAGTGCTACAAATCAGGAAAACTATGGCTACACCTTC	CSATNQENYGYTF
TRBJ1-6	few	TRBD1	TRBV20-1	TGCAGTGCCGAGGACAGGGCTAACTCACCCCTCCACTTT	CSAEDRANSPLHF
TRBJ1-1	.	TRBD1	TRBV25-1	TGTGCCAGCAGGAACAGGGGAGCCACTGAAGCTTTCTTT	CASRNRGATEAFF
TRBJ1-2	few	TRBD1	TRBV6-1	TGTGCCAGCAATCTAGGGACAGCTACCTATGGCTACACCTTC	CASNLGTATYGYTF
TRBJ2-7	.	TRBD1	TRBV20-1	TGCAGTGCTAAACCCGGGACAGGGTTGTACGAGCAGTACTTC	CSAKPGTGLYEQYF
TRBJ2-7	few	.	TRBV20-1	TGCAGTGCCGAGCCGGTGGGGCCGAGCTGGCAGTACTTC	CSAEPVGPSWQYF
TRBJ2-7	few	TRBD1	TRBV19	TGTGCCAGTAGTGCCTCCGGGACAGCAACCTACGAGCAGTACTTC	CASSASGTATYEQYF
TRBJ2-5	many	.	TRBV28	TGTGCCAGCAGTTTCTTGGGGCAGGAGACCCAGTACTTC	CASSFLGQETQYF
TRBJ1-4	.	TRBD1	TRBV6-1	TGTGCCAGCAGTCCGAGGACAGGAAACTTTGAAAAACTGTTTTTT	CASSPRTGNFEKLFF
TRBJ2-1	many	TRBD2	TRBV2	TGTGCCAGCAGTCGGGAGGGCTACAATGAGCAGTTCTTC	CASSREGYNEQFF
TRBJ1-5	few	.	TRBV12-3/TRBV12-4	TGTGCCAGCAGTCGATATAGTCAGCCCCAGCATTTT	CASSRYSQPQHF
TRBJ2-2	.	.	TRBV11-2	TGTGCCAGCAGCTTACGAGGGGCGCGAACCGGGGAGCTGTTTTTT	CASSLRGARTGELFF
TRBJ2-5	.	TRBD2	TRBV25-1	TGTGCCAGCAGTGAATATATCGGCGGACTAGCGGGGCAAGAGACCCAGTACTTC	CASSEYIGGLAGQETQYF
TRBJ2-5	.	.	TRBV30	TGTGCCTGGAGCCGGGGAACCATGGAGACCCAGTACTTC	CAWSRGTMETQYF
TRBJ1-2	.	.	TRBV7-2	TGTGCCAGCAGCGGGGGGTCCTCCTATGGCTACACCTTC	CASSGGSSYGYTF
TRBJ2-7	few	.	TRBV10-3	TGTGCCATCAGTGGACAGGGAGGGGACGAGCAATACTTC	CAISGQGGDEQYF